A selection of T cell receptor beta chains follows, all from one sample in a study of shared clonotypes between healthy human individuals. Data came from immunoSEQ multiplex PCR; TCRdb stores just in-frame clones and leaves some out. The sample carries about a million clones, approximately 80% recorded once. Material: memory CD4+ T cells from PBMCs. The receptors originated from a man younger than 35 in good health. Some clones in this sample may be carry-over from other donors' samples. CDR3s include the opening cysteine and the closing phenylalanine or tryptophan. A clone size is listed for some rows: how often the clone was seen (once, few, many), or a class if it is expanded.

CDR3 protein: CASSLGSGGLNGYTF; J gene: TRBJ1-2; clone size: NA; V gene: TRBV5-6
CDR3 protein: CASSPTPGGSSYEQYF; J gene: TRBJ2-7; clone size: once; V gene: TRBV7-3
CDR3 protein: CASSTFTGGGEQPQHF; J gene: TRBJ1-5; clone size: NA; V gene: TRBV19
CDR3 protein: CAISEAGAYEQYF; J gene: TRBJ2-7; clone size: NA; V gene: TRBV10-3
CDR3 protein: CASSLVTSGRGEQYF; J gene: TRBJ2-7; clone size: NA; V gene: TRBV7-9
CDR3 protein: CASSGDTYGYTF; J gene: TRBJ1-2; clone size: NA; V gene: TRBV5-1
CDR3 protein: CASSLIAGEVEQYF; J gene: TRBJ2-7; clone size: NA; V gene: TRBV28
CDR3 protein: CASSLAGQGSGTEAFF; J gene: TRBJ1-1; clone size: NA; V gene: TRBV5-1
CDR3 protein: CASSQTPGEQYEQYF; J gene: TRBJ2-7; clone size: NA; V gene: TRBV4-1
CDR3 protein: CASSVASPAGTSGNTIYF; J gene: TRBJ1-3; clone size: NA; V gene: TRBV9
CDR3 protein: CASSLGGAQGETQYF; J gene: TRBJ2-5; clone size: NA; V gene: TRBV5-4
CDR3 protein: CSVRQGYGYTF; J gene: TRBJ1-2; clone size: NA; V gene: TRBV29-1
CDR3 protein: CASSPRGQGHTEAFF; J gene: TRBJ1-1; clone size: NA; V gene: TRBV16
CDR3 protein: CASRYRAGRGETQYF; J gene: TRBJ2-5; clone size: NA; V gene: TRBV2